This TCR beta chain comes out of a study of T cells after yellow fever vaccination. V lost 4 bases, J lost 3 bases, and 12 bases lay in between. The germline CDR1 and CDR2 sequences are LGHNT and FRNRAP. This CDR3 has 14 amino acids. This clonotype has a handful of counts. Antigen: not known. The 5'RACE template-switching step produced TCR cDNA and added a universal primer site and UMIs. Via MiXCR, TCRdb re-called the 5' RACE reads, giving one row per CDR3 protein. Of 300,000 to 400,000 distinct CDR3 sequences in the sample, 8% to 9.5% were seen once. Regarding the study as a whole: Detected again after the booster were most primary-vaccination clones, at 96% CD4 and roughly 88% CD8. Though weaker, the secondary response peaked faster, on day 5 versus 15. Abundant clonotypes from the bulk population could have been carried over as contaminants into FACS-sorted repertoires.

V gene TRBV12-5 combines with J gene TRBJ1-2; D not certain. The source was PBMCs, collected roughly 47 days after the first yellow fever vaccination. The source is a man younger than 30 who received the YFV17D yellow fever vaccine. Written as DNA, the CDR3 is TGTGCTAGTGGTTGGGCTGGGTCGGACTATGGCTACACCTTC. It codes for CASGWAGSDYGYTF.